Below, 14 T cell receptor beta chains from the same sample are listed, as sequenced in a study of T cell changes during pregnancy in multiple sclerosis. Assay used: immunoSEQ multiplex PCR; TCRdb lists only in-frame clones, some missing. The table records 70,000 to 90,000 clones, approximately 92% of them present only once. The sample was peripheral blood, taken in the first trimester of pregnancy. The receptors were sampled from a female donor with multiple sclerosis, enrolled in a pregnancy study.

This sequence joins TRBV5-5 and TRBJ2-7; D is ambiguous. The CDR3 runs to 14 residues. Germline values: CDR1 SGHKS, CDR2 YYEKEE (reference sequence). V lost 2 bases and J lost 4, with 13 bases in between. The CDR3 DNA is TGTGCCAGCAGCTTCGAATCGCTCAGGTACGAGCAGTACTTC. As protein: CASSFESLRYEQYF.

The CDR3 sequence is CASSDNRGDEKLFF. The CDR3 DNA sequence: TGTGCCAGCAGTGATAACAGGGGTGATGAAAAACTGTTTTTT. This rearrangement joins TRBV2 to TRBJ1-4; 7 nucleotides line up with TRBD1. This CDR3 has 14 amino acids. Germline CDR1 is SNHLY and CDR2 is FYNNEI. V dropped 3 bases and J dropped 6; count of bases not matched to a gene: 4.

This chain uses TRBV4-1 with TRBJ2-7, with D possibly TRBD2 on 6 matching bases. With 3 bases removed from V and 6 bases from J, the gap between germline ends came to 15 bases. CDR3 length equals 14 residues. Germline V gives CDR1 MGHRA, CDR2 YSYEKL. The CDR3 nucleotides read TGCGCCAGCAGCCAGCGGGATTTTGTAATCGAGCAGTACTTC. It translates to CASSQRDFVIEQYF.

The rearrangement uses TRBV5-1 and TRBJ1-2, with TRBD1 matching over 7 bases. This CDR3 is built from 16 residues. Germline values: CDR1 SGHRS, CDR2 YFSETQ. V shed 4 bases, J shed 2 bases, and the junction held 11 bases outside the gene matches. In DNA, the CDR3 is TGCGCCAGCAGCCTGGGGGACAGCATTCTAAACTATGGCTACACCTTC. Encoded protein: CASSLGDSILNYGYTF.

Written as DNA, the CDR3 is TGTGCCAGCAGCTCCTTGTCCTCAATTCCGGGACAGGTCTCCTACAATGAGCAGTTCTTC. The encoded protein is CASSSLSSIPGQVSYNEQFF. V gene TRBV7-3 combines with J gene TRBJ2-1; 8 bases agree with TRBD1. In germline, CDR1 is SGHTA, CDR2 FQGTGA. With V trimmed by 4 bases and J by 0 bases, 17 bases remained unmatched. The CDR3 length is 20 residues.

A single count supports this clone. The chain employs TRBV19 and TRBJ1-3; D may be TRBD1 (6 bases). V was clipped by 6 bases and J by 0 bases, with 9 bases between them. The CDR3 length is 14 residues. CDR1 is LNHDA, CDR2 SQIVND, per germline (reference sequence). The CDR3 coding sequence is TGTGCCAGTAGGGACAGCTTCTCTGGAAACACCATATATTTT. Protein: CASRDSFSGNTIYF. The full variable domain, completed using reference TRBV19 and TRBJ1-3, is DGGITQSPKYLFRKEGQNVTLSCEQNLNHDAMYWYRQDPGQGLRLIYYSQIVNDFQKGDIAEGYSVSREKKESFPLTVTSAQKNPTAFYLCASRDSFSGNTIYFGEGSWLTVV.

The chain recombines TRBV4-3 with TRBJ1-2; possible D gene TRBD1, 5 bases. The CDR3 length is 15 residues. V lost 4 bases to trimming and J lost 0 bases, with 12 bases between them. Germline V gives CDR1 LGHNA, CDR2 YSLEER. As DNA, the CDR3 is TGCGCCAGCAGCCCCCGCAGGGCAGCTAACTATGGCTACACCTTC. Translation: CASSPRRAANYGYTF.

The V and J genes are TRBV7-2 and TRBJ1-2; 9 bases line up with TRBD1. Losses at the gene ends were 8 bases for V and 5 bases for J; bases not matched to a gene: 15. CDR1 is SGHTA and CDR2 is FQGNSA in the germline V gene. The CDR3 is 16 residues long. The CDR3 reads CASAPGQGQVYYGYTF. CDR3 DNA: TGTGCCAGCGCACCGGGACAGGGACAAGTCTATTATGGCTACACCTTC.

V is TRBV9 and J is TRBJ1-3; TRBD1 agrees at 7 bases. The CDR3 length is 17 residues. V lost 3 bases and J lost 0; bases outside the gene matches: 9. CDR1 is SGDLS, CDR2 YYNGEE, per germline. The CDR3 bases are TGTGCCAGCAGCGAGCGAAGACAGGGATCCTCTGGAAACACCATATATTTT. Protein product: CASSERRQGSSGNTIYF.

The V and J genes are TRBV7-6 and TRBJ2-3; D is unclear. The CDR3 contains 15 residues. In germline, CDR1 is SGHVS, CDR2 FNYEAQ. Trimming stripped 5 bases from V and 0 bases from J, with 12 bases between. The CDR3 sequence is CASSLSLVSTDTQYF. In DNA, the CDR3 is TGTGCCAGCAGCCTTTCACTCGTTAGCACAGATACGCAGTATTTT.

This clone appeared once. This rearrangement joins TRBV9 to TRBJ2-3, with a weak D call TRBD2 (6 bases). This CDR3 has 14 residues. Per the germline V gene, CDR1 is SGDLS and CDR2 is YYNGEE. The ends were cut back, 0 bases at V and 5 bases at J, with 10 bases in the middle. The CDR3 DNA reads as TGTGCCAGCAGCGTAGTGGGGGGAGGAGATACGCAGTATTTT. Translating gives CASSVVGGGDTQYF.

The chain is built from TRBV30 and TRBJ1-2; 7 bases match TRBD1. V lost 5 bases and J lost 8; bases outside the gene matches: 8. In germline, CDR1 is GTSNPN, CDR2 SVGIG (reference sequence). The CDR3 length is 12 residues. CDR3: CAWARRGLGYTF. CDR3 coding DNA: TGTGCCTGGGCCCGAAGGGGGCTCGGCTACACCTTC.

J is TRBJ2-3 and V is TRBV15, with 7 bases that match TRBD1. With 0 bases clipped from V and 6 bases from J, the junction kept 9 bases outside the gene matches. This CDR3 is 16 amino acids long. Germline lookup yields CDR1 LNHNV and CDR2 YYDKDF (reference sequence). CDR3 sequence: CATSRDRVGQSDTQYF. CDR3 coding DNA: TGTGCCACCAGCAGAGATCGGGTGGGACAGTCGGATACGCAGTATTTT.

This clone was seen a single time. The chain links TRBV27 to TRBJ2-7, with D maybe TRBD2 (6 bases). The germline V gene encodes CDR1 MNHEY and CDR2 SMNVEV (reference sequence). V lost 5 bases to trimming and J lost 5 bases, with 16 bases between them. The CDR3 loop spans 14 amino acids. This CDR3 reads CASSVLGGRNEQYF. The CDR3 DNA is TGTGCCAGCAGTGTCTTGGGGGGTAGGAACGAGCAGTACTTC.